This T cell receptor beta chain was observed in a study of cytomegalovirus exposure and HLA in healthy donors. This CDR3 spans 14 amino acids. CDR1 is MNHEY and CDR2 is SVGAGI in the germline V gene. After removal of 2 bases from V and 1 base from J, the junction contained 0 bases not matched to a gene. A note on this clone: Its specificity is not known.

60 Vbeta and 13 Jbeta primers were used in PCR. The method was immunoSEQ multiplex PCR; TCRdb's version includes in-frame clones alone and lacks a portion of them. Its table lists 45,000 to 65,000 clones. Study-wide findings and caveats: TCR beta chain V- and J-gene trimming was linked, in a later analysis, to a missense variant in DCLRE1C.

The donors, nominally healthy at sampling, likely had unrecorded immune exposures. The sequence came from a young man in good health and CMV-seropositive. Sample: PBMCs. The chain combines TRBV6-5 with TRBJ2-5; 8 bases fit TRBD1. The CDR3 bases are TGTGCCAGCAGTTACGGACAGGGCCAAGAGACCCAGTACTTC. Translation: CASSYGQGQETQYF.